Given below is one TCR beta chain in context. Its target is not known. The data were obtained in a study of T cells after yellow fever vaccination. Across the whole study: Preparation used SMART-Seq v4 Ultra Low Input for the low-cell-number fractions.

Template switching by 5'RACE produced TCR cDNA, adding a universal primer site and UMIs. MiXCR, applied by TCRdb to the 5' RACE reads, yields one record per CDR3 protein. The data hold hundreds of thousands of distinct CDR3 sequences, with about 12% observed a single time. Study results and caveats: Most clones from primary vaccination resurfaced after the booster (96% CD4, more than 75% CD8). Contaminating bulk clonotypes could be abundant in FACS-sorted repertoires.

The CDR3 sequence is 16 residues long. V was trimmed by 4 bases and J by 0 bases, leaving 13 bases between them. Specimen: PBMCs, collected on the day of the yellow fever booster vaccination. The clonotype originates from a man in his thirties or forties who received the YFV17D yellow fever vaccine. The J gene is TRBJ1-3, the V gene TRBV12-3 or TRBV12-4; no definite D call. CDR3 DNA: TGTGCCAGCAGTTCCGGGCCGTTGATCTCTGGAAACACCATATATTTT. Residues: CASSSGPLISGNTIYF.